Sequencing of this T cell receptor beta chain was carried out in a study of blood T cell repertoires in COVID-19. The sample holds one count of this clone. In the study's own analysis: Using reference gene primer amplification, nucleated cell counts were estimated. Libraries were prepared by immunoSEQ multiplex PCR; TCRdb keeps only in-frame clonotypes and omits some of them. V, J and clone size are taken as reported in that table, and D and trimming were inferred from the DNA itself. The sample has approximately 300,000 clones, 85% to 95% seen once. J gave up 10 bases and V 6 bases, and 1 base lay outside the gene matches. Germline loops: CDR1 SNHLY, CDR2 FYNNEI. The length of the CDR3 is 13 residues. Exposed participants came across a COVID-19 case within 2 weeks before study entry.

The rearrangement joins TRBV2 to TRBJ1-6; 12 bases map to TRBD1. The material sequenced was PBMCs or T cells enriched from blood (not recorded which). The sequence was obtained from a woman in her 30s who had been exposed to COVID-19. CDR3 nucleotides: TGTGCCAGCAGGGGGACAGGGGGCTCACCCCTCCACTTT. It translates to CASRGTGGSPLHF.